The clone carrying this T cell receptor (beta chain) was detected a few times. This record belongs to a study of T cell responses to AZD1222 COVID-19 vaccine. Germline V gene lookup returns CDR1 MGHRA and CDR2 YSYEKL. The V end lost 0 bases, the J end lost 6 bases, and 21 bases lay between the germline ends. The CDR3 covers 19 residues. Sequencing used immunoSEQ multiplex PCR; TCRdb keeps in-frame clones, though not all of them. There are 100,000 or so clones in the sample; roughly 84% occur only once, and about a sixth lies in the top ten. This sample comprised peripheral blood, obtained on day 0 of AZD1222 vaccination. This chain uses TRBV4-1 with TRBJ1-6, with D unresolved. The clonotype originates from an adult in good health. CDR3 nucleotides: TGCGCCAGCAGCCAAGAAGTAATGGTAGGGTTCTACCTTAATTCACCCCTCCACTTT. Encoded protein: CASSQEVMVGFYLNSPLHF.